These 22 T cell receptor beta chains were sequenced from one sample in a study of identical twins. TCRdb re-analysed the 5' RACE reads in MiXCR, keeping a single row per CDR3 protein. The data hold 400,000 to 550,000 distinct CDR3 sequences, with roughly a fifth observed a single time. These same records also appear under a second study, on T cells expressing NK-cell markers.

The sample was CD4+ T cells sorted from blood. The source is a woman between 18 and 29 years old in good health.

V usage is TRBV4-2 and J usage is TRBJ2-7; D perhaps matches TRBD1 (6 bases). The CDR3 covers 15 residues. The V gene's germline CDR1 is LGHNA and CDR2 YNFKEQ. The germline V and J ends were trimmed by 1 base and 3 bases, with 13 bases remaining between them. The CDR3 region has the DNA TGTGCCAGCAGCCAAGCGGACAGTGGTAACTACGAGCAGTACTTC. This sequence encodes CASSQADSGNYEQYF.

The V and J genes are TRBV9 and TRBJ2-7; D might be TRBD2 (5 bases). Germline V CDR1 and CDR2: SGDLS, YYNGEE. With 3 bases removed from V and 6 bases from J, the gap between germline ends came to 10 bases. CDR3 length: 12 residues. The CDR3 spells CASSASRGEQYF. CDR3 nucleotides: TGTGCCAGCAGCGCCTCCCGGGGCGAGCAGTACTTC.

The table lists this clonotype with a few counts. This rearrangement joins TRBV5-5 to TRBJ2-7; TRBD1 agrees at 7 bases. Germline V gene sequence: CDR1 SGHKS, CDR2 YYEKEE (reference sequence). The CDR3 spans 14 residues. With V trimmed by 5 bases and J by 0 bases, 5 bases remained unmatched. The CDR3 DNA sequence: TGTGCCAGCAGGCACCGGGACAGCTCCTACGAGCAGTACTTC. The encoded protein is CASRHRDSSYEQYF.

This CDR3 reads CASSPVLNYGYTF. CDR3 sequence (DNA): TGTGCCAGCAGCCCAGTGTTGAACTATGGCTACACCTTC. The rearrangement links TRBV21-1 to TRBJ1-2. TRBV21-1 is a listed pseudogene. This CDR3 spans 13 amino acids.

This clonotype was counted between two and nine times. The V call is TRBV6-1, the J call TRBJ1-6; the D is unclear. Germline V gives CDR1 MNHNS, CDR2 SASEGT. The CDR3 spans 14 residues. V lost 7 bases and J lost 4, with 11 bases in between. The CDR3 DNA follows: TGTGCCAGCACCCGGGAGGGTTATAATTCACCCCTCCACTTT. The encoded protein is CASTREGYNSPLHF.

This clonotype has only a few counts. The chain combines TRBV5-1 with TRBJ2-7; TRBD2 agrees at 10 bases. Germline V gene sequence: CDR1 SGHRS, CDR2 YFSETQ. The CDR3 consists of 17 residues. V trimming: 0 bases; J trimming: 6 bases; junction bases outside the gene matches: 12. In nucleotides, the CDR3 is TGCGCCAGCAGCTTGGGCGATTTAGCGGGAGGCGGTGGCGAGCAGTACTTC. It translates to CASSLGDLAGGGGEQYF.

The J gene is TRBJ2-3, the V gene TRBV11-2; 7 positions agree with TRBD2. The CDR3 is made up of 17 amino acids. The V and J ends lost 5 bases and 3 bases, in that order; junction bases with no gene match: 14. Germline values: CDR1 SGHAT, CDR2 FQNNGV. The CDR3: CASSVRTSVELTDTQYF. Here the CDR3 DNA reads TGTGCCAGCAGCGTTAGAACTAGCGTAGAACTTACAGATACGCAGTATTTT.

This clonotype has just a few counts. The chain combines TRBV7-9 with TRBJ1-5; D gene unclear. Germline CDR1 is SEHNR and CDR2 is FQNEAQ (reference sequence). The CDR3 is 13 amino acids. V was shortened by 1 base and J by 6 bases, with 7 bases between the two germline ends. CDR3 protein: CASSLGSSQPQHF. The CDR3 nucleotides are TGTGCCAGCAGCTTAGGTTCCAGTCAGCCCCAGCATTTT.

The chain is built from TRBV20-1 and TRBJ2-1; 10 bases line up with TRBD2. Germline V gives CDR1 DFQATT, CDR2 SNEGSKA (reference sequence). The junction had 8 bases not matched to a gene; V was cut back by 7 bases and J by 5 bases. This CDR3 contains 14 residues. The CDR3 region is CSGTRLAGDNEQFF. The CDR3 DNA sequence: TGCAGTGGGACCAGGCTAGCGGGAGACAATGAGCAGTTCTTC.

The chain joins TRBV4-3 to TRBJ2-1; TRBD2 matches 12 bases. The V gene end was trimmed by 1 base and the J gene end by 7 bases; junction bases not matched to a gene: 14. The CDR3 sequence is 19 residues long. Germline V gives CDR1 LGHNA, CDR2 YSLEER. CDR3 protein: CASSQAPSGRAASVNEQFF. The CDR3 DNA sequence: TGCGCCAGCAGCCAAGCTCCTAGCGGGAGGGCCGCCTCGGTTAATGAGCAGTTCTTC.

The CDR3 region has the DNA TGCAGTGTTATTCCCGGCACTGAAGCTTTCTTT. It is translated as CSVIPGTEAFF. This chain links TRBV20-1 with TRBJ1-1; unclear D gene. This CDR3 comprises 11 residues. The V end lost 7 bases, the J end lost 4 bases, and 10 bases lay between the germline ends. CDR1 and CDR2 from the germline V gene are DFQATT and SNEGSKA (reference sequence).

This clonotype was observed a few times. The chain employs TRBV20-1 and TRBJ2-7, with 10 bases lining up with TRBD2. V lost 4 bases, J lost 4 bases, and 4 bases stayed unmatched. Germline V gene lookup returns CDR1 DFQATT and CDR2 SNEGSKA (reference sequence). The CDR3 contains 13 residues. CDR3: CSATLAGVYEQYF. In nucleotides, the CDR3 is TGCAGTGCTACCCTAGCGGGAGTGTACGAGCAGTACTTC.

In this sample, this clonotype turned up a few times. This rearrangement joins TRBV5-1 to TRBJ1-5, with 8 bases lining up with TRBD1. The CDR3 totals 15 residues. After removal of 4 bases from V and 5 bases from J, the junction contained 8 bases not matched to a gene. Per germline, CDR1 SGHRS and CDR2 YFSETQ. The CDR3 nucleotides are TGCGCCAGCAGCCGCACGACAGGGGCGGATCAGCCCCAGCATTTT. Its translation: CASSRTTGADQPQHF.

This clonotype appeared many times. This chain joins TRBV20-1 and TRBJ1-1, with D possibly being TRBD1 (5 bases). Trimming pared 3 bases from V and 0 bases from J, leaving 8 bases between. CDR3 length: 13 residues. The germline gives CDR1 DFQATT, CDR2 SNEGSKA (reference sequence). CDR3 in DNA: TGCAGTGCTAGGAGGGGTATGAACACTGAAGCTTTCTTT. This encodes CSARRGMNTEAFF.

This sequence joins TRBV5-1 and TRBJ2-7, with D tentatively TRBD2 (5 bases). V lost 2 bases to trimming and J lost 6 bases, with 18 bases between them. Germline CDR1 SGHRS, CDR2 YFSETQ. There are 15 residues in the CDR3. In DNA form, the CDR3 reads TGCGCCAGCAGCTTTTGGGCGGGTACGACTGTCGAGCAGTACTTC. Translating it yields CASSFWAGTTVEQYF.

V is TRBV4-2 and J is TRBJ2-1, with 11 bases fitting TRBD2. CDR1 is LGHNA and CDR2 is YNFKEQ in the germline V gene. This CDR3 is built from 16 residues. Trimming cost V 4 bases and J 7 bases; bases outside gene matches: 9. The CDR3 loop is CASSRPLAGGVNEQFF. CDR3 in DNA: TGTGCCAGCAGCCGTCCTCTAGCGGGGGGCGTTAATGAGCAGTTCTTC.

The chain links TRBV4-1 to TRBJ2-1; 8 nucleotides agree with TRBD2. The CDR3 runs to 16 residues. V lost 1 base to trimming and J lost 2 bases; unmatched junction nucleotides: 4. Looked up from germline, CDR1 is MGHRA and CDR2 is YSYEKL. The CDR3 nucleotides read TGCGCCAGCAGCCAAGGGACTAGCCGAACCTACAATGAGCAGTTCTTC. It yields the protein CASSQGTSRTYNEQFF.

CDR3 DNA sequence: TGCAGTGCTCTCGGTGCGGGAGCCGGAACAGATACGCAGTATTTT. Translation: CSALGAGAGTDTQYF. V and J are TRBV20-1 and TRBJ2-3, with TRBD2 matching over 7 bases. The CDR3 length is 15 residues. Germline V gene data show CDR1 as DFQATT and CDR2 as SNEGSKA (reference sequence). J was trimmed by 3 bases and V by 5 bases; bases with no gene match: 11.

This clonotype came up a few times. V and J are TRBV20-1 and TRBJ2-7; weak D call: TRBD2 (5 bases). Germline V gene lookup returns CDR1 DFQATT and CDR2 SNEGSKA (reference sequence). V shed 6 bases and J shed 2 bases, with 20 bases lying between them. The CDR3 consists of 15 residues. CDR3 coding DNA: TGCAGTGCCGCGACGGCGGAGCGGATAACCTACGAGCAGTACTTC. Its protein product is CSAATAERITYEQYF.

The chain joins TRBV20-1 to TRBJ2-1; no firm D call. This CDR3 contains 16 residues. Between the trimmed V and J ends, which lost 6 bases and 9 bases, there was a span of 27 bases. Germline values: CDR1 DFQATT, CDR2 SNEGSKA (reference sequence). CDR3 DNA: TGCAGTGCCACCTATACGGACCTAGAATGGTTCAGTGAGCAGTTCTTC. Translated: CSATYTDLEWFSEQFF.

This chain connects TRBV24-1 to TRBJ2-1; TRBD1 might be the D (6 bases). CDR3 length equals 12 residues. Between the trimmed V and J ends, which lost 3 bases and 12 bases, there was a span of 11 bases. Germline loops: CDR1 KGHDR, CDR2 SFDVKD. The CDR3 reads CATSDPRGWQFF. CDR3 DNA: TGTGCCACCAGTGATCCCAGGGGTTGGCAGTTCTTC.

This clonotype was seen a few times. The chain employs TRBV5-1 and TRBJ1-1; 9 nucleotides agree with TRBD1. This CDR3 is built from 15 residues. The V segment lost 4 bases and the J segment 10 bases; nucleotides outside the gene matches: 14. The germline V gene has CDR1 SGHRS and CDR2 YFSETQ. CDR3 loop: CASSPSGQGKRGAFF. The CDR3 DNA sequence: TGCGCCAGCAGCCCCTCGGGACAGGGTAAAAGAGGAGCTTTCTTT.